Shown below are 17 T cell receptor beta chains from a single sample sequenced in a study of low-dose radiotherapy and immunotherapy resistance in tumors. Both TCRalpha and TCRbeta chains were reverse transcribed with V-gene-specific primers. With a constant-region primer and a V-primer adapter, TCRs were subjected to roughly 20 PCR cycles of amplification. MiXCR, run by TCRdb on the reads, gives a single entry per CDR3 protein. The sample holds about 58,000 distinct CDR3 sequences, about 25% seen once. Time point in this sample: after trial treatment. Documented treatment: LDRT plus nivolumab, ipilimumab, low-dose cyclophosphamide and aspirin (RACIN trial). Sequenced material: PBMCs, taken after low-dose radiotherapy plus immunotherapy. The receptor set was obtained from a male donor with prostate cancer.

In its sample, this clonotype was seen many times. Here the CDR3 omits its conserved ending phenylalanine or tryptophan, so a read error is the likely source. It is unclear where the CDR3 begins or ends on the DNA, so no DNA is shown, and the CDR3 is as TCRdb lists it. The CDR3: CASSCGTPPLPSA. V is TRBV6-2 or TRBV6-3 and J is TRBJ2-7; the listed D gene, TRBD1, was not tested against the DNA. The V gene's germline CDR1 is MNHEY and CDR2 SVGEGT. The CDR3 is 13 residues long, ends included.

This clonotype was observed many times. This chain joins TRBV5-6 and TRBJ2-3; D unclear. Looked up from germline, CDR1 is SGHDT and CDR2 is YYEEEE. The CDR3 sequence is 13 residues long. Trimming took 4 bases from V and 3 from J, leaving 9 bases between them. CDR3 in amino acids: CASSAAGTDTQYF. The CDR3 region has the DNA TGTGCCAGCAGCGCGGCCGGAACAGATACGCAGTATTTT.

For this clonotype: This likely reflects a read error, since a far larger clone is one base away. This chain joins TRBV18 and TRBJ2-1; D possibly corresponds to TRBD1 (5 bases). The J call may be wrong; the DNA end is better matched by TRBJ2-7. Germline V gene lookup returns CDR1 KGHSH and CDR2 LQKENI. The CDR3 spans 14 residues. CDR3 coding DNA: TGTGCCAGCTCCCTCGACAAGGGGAAGGACGAGCAGTACTTC. Protein product: CASSLDKGKDEQYF.

This clonotype is categorized as medium-sized. V usage is TRBV13 and J usage is TRBJ2-7; D remains unclear. The CDR3 sequence is 16 residues long. The germline V and J ends were trimmed by 5 bases and 2 bases, with 19 bases remaining between them. The germline CDR1 and CDR2 sequences are PRHDT and FYEKMQ (reference sequence). The CDR3 spells CASSLLNSYVPYEQYF. CDR3 coding DNA: TGTGCCAGCAGCCTTTTAAACTCTTACGTACCCTACGAGCAGTACTTC.

The rearrangement links TRBV30 to TRBJ1-1; the match to TRBD1 covers 7 bases. CDR3 length: 12 amino acids. V lost 2 bases to trimming and J lost 8 bases; unmatched junction nucleotides: 5. Germline CDR1 and CDR2: GTSNPN and SVGIG (reference sequence). CDR3 protein: CAWSPTQGEAFF. DNA for the CDR3: TGTGCCTGGAGTCCGACACAGGGGGAAGCTTTCTTT.

This clonotype was detected many times. The rearrangement links TRBV6-6 to TRBJ2-2, with D tentatively TRBD1 or TRBD2 (5 bases each). The CDR3 runs 13 residues. The V gene lost 10 bases and the J gene lost 6 bases, with 15 bases spanning the gap. CDR1 and CDR2 (germline): MNHNY, SVGAGI (reference sequence). CDR3 residues: CAIRDRNAGELFF. CDR3 coding DNA: TGTGCCATCAGGGACCGAAACGCCGGGGAGCTGTTTTTT.

This clonotype has at least ten counts. The chain carries TRBV9 and TRBJ2-7; 14 bases match TRBD2. This CDR3 contains 16 residues. V was clipped by 0 bases and J by 5 bases; unmatched bases: 4. Germline V CDR1 and CDR2: SGDLS, YYNGEE. This CDR3 reads CASSVGGLAGAHEQYF. Written as DNA, the CDR3 is TGTGCCAGCAGCGTAGGGGGACTAGCGGGAGCTCACGAGCAGTACTTC.

This clonotype has at least ten counts. This chain joins TRBV2 and TRBJ1-5, with 8 bases identical to TRBD1. The length of the CDR3 is 14 residues. Germline CDR1 SNHLY, CDR2 FYNNEI. V lost 6 bases and J lost 3; bases outside the gene matches: 4. DNA for the CDR3: TGTGCCAGCAGCGGACAGGGAAACAATCAGCCCCAGCATTTT. Translated: CASSGQGNNQPQHF.

Ten or more counts support this clonotype. The J gene is TRBJ2-7, the V gene TRBV9, with D perhaps assigned TRBD1 or TRBD2 (5 bases each). Trimming left V 4 bases short and J 6 bases short, with 11 bases between. The germline gives CDR1 SGDLS, CDR2 YYNGEE. The CDR3 totals 12 residues. The CDR3 bases are TGTGCCAGCAGCCCCGATGGGGGCGAGCAGTACTTC. Translating gives CASSPDGGEQYF.

Sample share makes this clonotype medium-sized (0.01 to 0.1%). The chain couples TRBV4-1 to TRBJ1-5; 7 bases align to TRBD1. The CDR3 has 16 amino acids. CDR1 and CDR2 (germline): MGHRA, YSYEKL. Trimming removed 6 bases from V and 5 bases from J; junction bases left unmatched: 13. CDR3 region: CASSQKTGDFDQPQHF. The CDR3 coding sequence is TGCGCCAGCAGTCAGAAAACAGGGGACTTCGATCAGCCCCAGCATTTT.

About this clonotype itself: This is likely an artifact of a read error, given a far larger clone one base away. The chain carries TRBV12-3 or TRBV12-4 and TRBJ2-7; 16 bases map to TRBD2. CDR3 length equals 15 residues. After removal of 6 bases from V and 7 bases from J, the junction contained 6 bases not matched to a gene. CDR3 DNA: TGTGCCAGCAGCCGGGGACTAGCGGGAGGGGTTGAGCAGTACTTC. Protein product: CASSRGLAGGVEQYF.

In its sample, this clonotype was seen many times. The rearrangement joins TRBV20-1 to TRBJ2-7; 9 bases line up with TRBD1. This CDR3 is built from 13 residues. In germline, CDR1 is DFQATT, CDR2 SNEGSKA (reference sequence). This CDR3 is CSTGTGHSYEQYF. The CDR3 DNA reads as TGCAGCACCGGGACAGGGCATTCCTACGAGCAGTACTTC.

This clonotype was counted many times. The chain is built from TRBV20-1 and TRBJ1-1, with D tentatively TRBD1 (5 bases). Per germline, CDR1 DFQATT and CDR2 SNEGSKA (reference sequence). V lost 5 bases to trimming and J lost 6 bases, with 16 bases between them. The CDR3 totals 13 residues. The CDR3 loop reads CSAAYPGDAEAFF. CDR3 in DNA: TGCAGTGCTGCCTATCCTGGGGACGCTGAAGCTTTCTTT.

This clonotype was picked up many times. The genes are TRBV6-1 and TRBJ2-7; unclear D gene. V was trimmed by 2 bases and J by 6 bases, leaving 11 bases between them. The germline CDR1 and CDR2 sequences are MNHNS and SASEGT. The CDR3 sequence is 13 residues long. CDR3 residues: CASSELWPGEQYF. CDR3 sequence (DNA): TGTGCCAGCAGTGAACTGTGGCCGGGCGAGCAGTACTTC.

This clonotype was seen at least ten times. V and J are TRBV7-2 and TRBJ2-1, with D hard to call. Trimming pared 4 bases from V and 5 bases from J, leaving 18 bases between. This CDR3 has 16 residues. Germline V CDR1 and CDR2: SGHTA, FQGNSA. Written as DNA, the CDR3 is TGTGCCAGCAGCTCAATTCTGGTCACGGAAAACAATGAGCAGTTCTTC. This gives the protein CASSSILVTENNEQFF.

The table lists this clonotype with many counts. This rearrangement joins TRBV18 to TRBJ1-1; no reliable D call. The CDR3 sequence is 13 residues long. Trimming left V 0 bases short and J 6 bases short, with 8 bases between. From germline, CDR1 is KGHSH and CDR2 LQKENI. The CDR3: CASSPPSIPEAFF. CDR3 DNA: TGTGCCAGCTCACCACCGTCGATCCCTGAAGCTTTCTTT. Filled out from reference TRBV18 and TRBJ1-1, the complete variable domain reads NAGVMQNPRHLVRRRGQEARLRCSPMKGHSHVYWYRQLPEEGLKFMVYLQKENIIDESGMPKERFSAEFPKEGPSILRIQQVVRGDSAAYFCASSPPSIPEAFFGQGTRLTVV.

V gene TRBV4-2 combines with J gene TRBJ2-1; 8 bases line up with TRBD2. The length of the CDR3 is 16 residues. The germline V gene encodes CDR1 LGHNA and CDR2 YNFKEQ. Unmatched junction bases numbered 5, after V lost 0 bases and J lost 4 bases. The CDR3 sequence is CASSQDQGGGYNEQFF. DNA of the CDR3: TGTGCCAGCAGCCAAGATCAAGGCGGGGGGTACAATGAGCAGTTCTTC.